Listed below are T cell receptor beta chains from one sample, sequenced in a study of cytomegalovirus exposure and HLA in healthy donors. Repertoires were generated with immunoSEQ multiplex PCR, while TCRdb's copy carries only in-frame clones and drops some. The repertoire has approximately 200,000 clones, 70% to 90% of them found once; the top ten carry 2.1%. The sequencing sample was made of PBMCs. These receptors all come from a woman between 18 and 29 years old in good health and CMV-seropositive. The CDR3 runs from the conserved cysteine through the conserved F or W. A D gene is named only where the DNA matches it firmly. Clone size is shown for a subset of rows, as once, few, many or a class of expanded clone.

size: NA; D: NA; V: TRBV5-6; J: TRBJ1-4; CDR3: CASSLRATNEKLFF; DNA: TGTGCCAGCAGCTTGAGAGCAACTAATGAAAAACTGTTTTTT
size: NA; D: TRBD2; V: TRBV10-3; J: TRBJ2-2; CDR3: CAISEGTSRTGELFF; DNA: TGTGCCATCAGTGAAGGGACTAGCAGGACCGGGGAGCTGTTTTTT
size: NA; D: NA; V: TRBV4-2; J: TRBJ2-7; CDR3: CASSQAGEQYF; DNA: TGTGCCAGCAGCCAGGCGGGGGAGCAGTACTTC
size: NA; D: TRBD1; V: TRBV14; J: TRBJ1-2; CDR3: CASSQDGGQYYGYTF; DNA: TGTGCCAGCAGCCAAGATGGGGGACAGTACTATGGCTACACCTTC
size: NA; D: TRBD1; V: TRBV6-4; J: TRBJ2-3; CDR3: CASSPGQGADTQYF; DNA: TGTGCCAGCAGTCCGGGACAGGGTGCAGATACGCAGTATTTT
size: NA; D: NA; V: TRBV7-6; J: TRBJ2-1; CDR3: CASSPRRNQSRSSYNEQFF; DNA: TGTGCCAGCAGCCCACGCAGAAACCAGTCTCGGAGCTCCTACAATGAGCAGTTCTTC
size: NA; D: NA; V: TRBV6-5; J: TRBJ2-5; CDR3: CASSPSGYQETQYF; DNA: TGTGCCAGCAGTCCCAGCGGGTACCAAGAGACCCAGTACTTC
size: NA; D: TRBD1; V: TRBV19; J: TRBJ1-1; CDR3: CASSMDRESEAFF; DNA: TGTGCCAGTAGTATGGACAGGGAGTCTGAAGCTTTCTTT
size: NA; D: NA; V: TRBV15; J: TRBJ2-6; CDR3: CATSRRAGSGANVLTF; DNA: TGTGCCACCAGCAGAAGGGCCGGGAGTGGGGCCAACGTCCTGACTTTC
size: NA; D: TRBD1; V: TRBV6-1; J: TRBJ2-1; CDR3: CASSALTGGYEQFF; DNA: TGTGCCAGCAGTGCCCTCACAGGGGGCTATGAGCAGTTCTTC
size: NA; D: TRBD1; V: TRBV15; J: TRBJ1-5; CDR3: CATSREAGGFLQPQHF; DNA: TGTGCCACCAGCAGAGAAGCAGGGGGCTTCCTTCAGCCCCAGCATTTT
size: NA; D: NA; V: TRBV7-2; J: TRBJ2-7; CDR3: CASSSPGYTYEQYF; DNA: TGTGCCAGCAGCTCTCCGGGATATACCTACGAGCAGTACTTC
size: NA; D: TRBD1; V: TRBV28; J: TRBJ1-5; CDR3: CASSLPSDRASNQPQHF; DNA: TGTGCCAGCAGTCTCCCCTCGGACAGGGCTAGCAATCAGCCCCAGCATTTT
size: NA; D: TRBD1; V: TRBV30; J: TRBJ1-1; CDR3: CAGDRPHLEAFF; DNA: TGTGCCGGGGACAGGCCCCACCTTGAAGCTTTCTTT
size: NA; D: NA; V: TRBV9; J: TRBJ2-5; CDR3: CASSVGPDQLGETQYF; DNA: TGTGCCAGCAGCGTAGGTCCAGACCAGCTAGGAGAGACCCAGTACTTC
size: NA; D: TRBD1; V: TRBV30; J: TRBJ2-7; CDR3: CAGDPGQGSYEQYF; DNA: TGTGCCGGAGACCCGGGACAGGGTTCCTACGAGCAGTACTTC
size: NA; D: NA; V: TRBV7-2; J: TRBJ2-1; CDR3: CASSLLSRVPYQFF; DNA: TGTGCCAGCAGTCTTCTTAGTCGAGTACCTTATCAGTTCTTC
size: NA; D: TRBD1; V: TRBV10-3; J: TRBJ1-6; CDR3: CAISESRGGQSNSPLHF; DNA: TGTGCCATCAGTGAGTCGCGGGGGGGACAGAGCAATTCACCCCTCCACTTT
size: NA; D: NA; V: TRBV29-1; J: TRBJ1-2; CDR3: CSVGNSGNYGYTF; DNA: TGCAGCGTTGGGAACTCAGGGAACTATGGCTACACCTTC
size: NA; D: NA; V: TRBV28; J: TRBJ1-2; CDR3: CASSIPGGDYGYTF; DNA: TGTGCCAGCAGTATTCCGGGAGGAGACTATGGCTACACCTTC
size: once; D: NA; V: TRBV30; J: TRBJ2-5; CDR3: CAWRDSQETQYF; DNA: TGTGCCTGGAGAGACAGTCAAGAGACCCAGTACTTC
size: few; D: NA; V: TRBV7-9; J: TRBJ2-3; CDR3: CASSPTDGSTDTQYF; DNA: TGTGCCAGCAGCCCTACTGACGGGTCCACAGATACGCAGTATTTT
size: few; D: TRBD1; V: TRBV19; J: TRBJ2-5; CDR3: CASSRTTGAGETQYF; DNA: TGTGCCAGTAGTCGCACGACAGGGGCAGGGGAGACCCAGTACTTC
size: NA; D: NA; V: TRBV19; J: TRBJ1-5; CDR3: CASAELINQPQHF; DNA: TGTGCCAGTGCGGAATTAATCAATCAGCCCCAGCATTTT
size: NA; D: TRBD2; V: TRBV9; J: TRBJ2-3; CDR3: CASSVVSGGASGTDTQYF; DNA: TGTGCCAGCAGCGTAGTGAGCGGGGGGGCTAGTGGTACAGATACGCAGTATTTT
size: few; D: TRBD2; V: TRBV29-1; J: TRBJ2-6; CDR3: CSVRGDSGANVLTF; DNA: TGCAGCGTCCGGGGGGACTCTGGGGCCAACGTCCTGACTTTC
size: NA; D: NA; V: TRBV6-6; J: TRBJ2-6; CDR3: CASRAQGSGANGLTF; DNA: TGTGCCAGCAGGGCACAGGGAAGTGGGGCCAACGGCCTGACTTTC
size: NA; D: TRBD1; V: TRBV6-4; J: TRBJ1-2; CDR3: CASSLTGTGDYGYTF; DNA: TGTGCCAGCAGCTTGACCGGGACAGGAGACTATGGCTACACCTTC
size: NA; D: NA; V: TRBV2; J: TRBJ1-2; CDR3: CASSEPLTRDYGYTF; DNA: TGTGCCAGCAGTGAGCCCTTGACTCGGGACTATGGCTACACCTTC
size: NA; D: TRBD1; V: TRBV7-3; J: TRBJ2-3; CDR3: CASSSEDRVTDTQYF; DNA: TGTGCCAGCAGCTCAGAAGACAGGGTCACAGATACGCAGTATTTT
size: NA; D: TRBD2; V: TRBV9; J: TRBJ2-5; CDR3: CASSPLLGLAGQETQYF; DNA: TGTGCCAGCAGCCCCCTTTTGGGACTAGCGGGCCAAGAGACCCAGTACTTC